This TCR beta chain stems from a study of blood T cell repertoires in COVID-19. The wider study: The cDNA or gDNA used as material had been derived from T cells, B-cell-depleted T cells, or PBMCs.

Original methodology: Amplification from reference gene primers served as the basis for estimated nucleated cell counts. Sequencing used immunoSEQ multiplex PCR; TCRdb keeps in-frame clones, though not all of them. That table is the source of V, J and clone size, and D and trimming were worked out from the DNA. The table has a few hundred thousand clones, about 88% seen once. The CDR3 totals 14 residues. V shed 0 bases and J shed 2 bases, with 8 bases lying between them. The germline V gene encodes CDR1 SGHTS and CDR2 YDEGEE. The chain has TRBV5-8 and TRBJ1-1; D remains ambiguous. Sequenced material: peripheral blood. The sequence was obtained from a woman between 65 and 79 years old with active or convalescent COVID-19. The chain's CDR3 is CASSLGTYNTEAFF. CDR3 in DNA: TGTGCCAGCAGCTTGGGCACCTATAACACTGAAGCTTTCTTT.